The rows below give T cell receptor beta chains drawn from one sample of a study of cytomegalovirus exposure and HLA in healthy donors. TCRdb's copy holds only in-frame clones and misses some; the assay was immunoSEQ multiplex PCR. Of about 110,000 clones detected, 70% to 80% appear once; the ten largest clones hold approximately 3%. Specimen: PBMCs. The receptors were gathered from a woman aged 40 to 50 in good health and CMV-seronegative. Each CDR3 is given with its conserved first and last residue. A D gene is named only where the DNA matches it firmly. Clone size is shown for a subset of rows, as once, few, many or a class of expanded clone.

j_call d_call v_call clone_size cdr3_aa cdr3_nt
TRBJ1-1 TRBD1 TRBV19 - CASSLGTENTEAFF TGTGCCAGTAGTCTAGGGACAGAAAACACTGAAGCTTTCTTT
TRBJ2-5 TRBD2 TRBV5-4 few CASSAEREGETQYF TGTGCCAGCAGCGCCGAGCGGGAGGGGGAGACCCAGTACTTC
TRBJ2-3 - TRBV21-1 - CASSQSWDRQTHTDTQYF TGTGCCAGCAGCCAGAGCTGGGACAGGCAAACACACACAGATACGCAGTATTTT
TRBJ2-7 - TRBV27 - CASSWSGQAYEQYF TGTGCCAGCAGTTGGAGCGGGCAGGCCTACGAGCAGTACTTC
TRBJ2-7 - TRBV28 - CASSEGYEQYF TGTGCCAGCAGTGAGGGATACGAGCAGTACTTC
TRBJ1-3 - TRBV2 - CASSQQGNTIYF TGTGCCAGCAGTCAACAGGGAAACACCATATATTTT
TRBJ2-2 TRBD2 TRBV27 - CASSPLGGSGRRFNTGELFF TGTGCCAGCAGCCCCTTAGGCGGTAGCGGGAGAAGATTCAACACCGGGGAGCTGTTTTTT
TRBJ1-5 - TRBV7-9 - CASSPNLSNQPQHF TGTGCCAGCAGCCCAAATTTGAGCAATCAGCCCCAGCATTTT
TRBJ2-1 - TRBV30 - CAWSVLGGSNNEQFF TGTGCCTGGAGTGTACTCGGGGGTTCGAACAATGAGCAGTTCTTC
TRBJ1-5 TRBD1 TRBV4-2 once CASSSLDRGRGQPQHF TGTGCCAGCAGCTCGCTGGACAGGGGGCGAGGTCAGCCCCAGCATTTT
TRBJ1-4 - TRBV4-1 - CASSSTGQEKLFF TGCGCCAGCAGCTCAACGGGACAAGAAAAACTGTTTTTT
TRBJ2-7 TRBD1 TRBV5-4 - CASSLSGQLYEQYF TGTGCCAGCAGCTTGTCGGGACAGTTGTACGAGCAGTACTTC
TRBJ2-1 - TRBV5-1 - CASSLSGESYNEQFF TGCGCCAGCAGCTTATCAGGGGAGTCCTACAATGAGCAGTTCTTC
TRBJ1-1 TRBD1 TRBV11-2 - CASSPRTGWEDTEAFF TGTGCCAGCAGCCCCCGGACAGGCTGGGAGGACACTGAAGCTTTCTTT
TRBJ2-4 TRBD1 TRBV9 - CASSPPDRKNIQYF TGTGCCAGCAGCCCCCCGGACAGGAAAAACATTCAGTACTTC
TRBJ2-3 TRBD1 TRBV6-5 few CASSRQTGGTDTQYF TGTGCCAGCAGTAGGCAGACAGGGGGAACAGATACGCAGTATTTT
TRBJ2-7 - TRBV11-2 few CASSLTGAGGYEQYF TGTGCCAGCAGCTTAACGGGGGCAGGGGGCTACGAGCAGTACTTC
TRBJ2-1 TRBD1 TRBV9 - CASSGGTARNNEQFF TGTGCCAGCAGCGGAGGGACAGCGCGAAACAATGAGCAGTTCTTC
TRBJ2-5 TRBD1 TRBV5-6 few CASSFDRASGTQYF TGTGCCAGCAGCTTTGACAGGGCATCGGGGACCCAGTACTTC
TRBJ2-3 - TRBV6-1 - CATSTTDTQYF TGTGCCACCTCCACTACGGATACGCAGTATTTT
TRBJ2-7 TRBD1 TRBV5-6 - CASRGQGFDEQYF TGTGCCAGCAGGGGACAGGGCTTCGACGAGCAGTACTTC
TRBJ1-1 - TRBV11-2 - CASSLVRDTEAFF TGTGCCAGCAGCTTAGTTCGTGACACTGAAGCTTTCTTT
TRBJ2-7 TRBD1 TRBV7-2 - CASSTDRGYEQYF TGTGCCAGCAGCACGGACAGGGGGTACGAGCAGTACTTC
TRBJ2-2 - TRBV5-1 few CASSLEGYVGELFF TGCGCCAGCAGCTTGGAGGGGTACGTCGGGGAGCTGTTTTTT
TRBJ1-3 - TRBV28 - CASRRQGEAGNTIYF TGTGCCAGCAGGAGGCAAGGGGAGGCTGGAAACACCATATATTTT
TRBJ2-5 TRBD2 TRBV28 few CASRRSGSRETQYF TGTGCCAGCAGGAGGAGCGGGAGTAGGGAGACCCAGTACTTC
TRBJ2-1 - TRBV27 - CASSIQQPYSTDENEQFF TGTGCCAGCAGTATACAACAGCCTTATTCAACAGACGAGAATGAGCAGTTCTTC
TRBJ2-7 TRBD1 TRBV7-9 - CASSFASLGQSSYEQYF TGTGCCAGCAGCTTTGCCTCTTTGGGACAGAGCTCCTACGAGCAGTACTTC
TRBJ2-7 - TRBV5-1 - CASSLAVAAGEQYF TGCGCCAGCAGCTTGGCCGTAGCGGCCGGCGAGCAGTACTTC
TRBJ2-7 - TRBV28 - CASRTNEGFSYEQYF TGTGCCAGCCGCACCAATGAGGGATTCTCCTACGAGCAGTACTTC
TRBJ1-3 TRBD1 TRBV15 - CATSWDSSGNTIYF TGTGCCACCAGTTGGGACAGCTCTGGAAACACCATATATTTT
TRBJ1-4 TRBD1 TRBV29-1 - CSVQGTGGGEKLFF TGCAGCGTCCAGGGAACAGGGGGAGGGGAAAAACTGTTTTTT
TRBJ1-2 - TRBV4-3 - CASSQEAREVGGYTF TGCGCCAGCAGCCAAGAGGCCAGGGAAGTTGGGGGCTACACCTTC
TRBJ1-4 TRBD1 TRBV7-9 - CASSWAPGQGTEKLFF TGTGCCAGCAGCTGGGCCCCGGGACAGGGGACTGAAAAACTGTTTTTT
TRBJ2-5 - TRBV30 - CAWSRGYETQYF TGTGCCTGGTCTCGGGGGTACGAGACCCAGTACTTC
TRBJ1-2 TRBD1 TRBV5-1 - CASSSGQGGYTF TGCGCCAGCAGCTCGGGACAGGGAGGCTACACCTTC
TRBJ1-4 TRBD1 TRBV30 - CAWRPGGNEKLFF TGTGCCTGGAGGCCAGGGGGTAATGAAAAACTGTTTTTT
TRBJ2-1 TRBD2 TRBV7-2 once CASRSTSGSYNEQFF TGTGCCAGCAGGTCCACTAGCGGGAGCTACAATGAGCAGTTCTTC
TRBJ1-1 - TRBV4-1 - CASSQRGNTEAFF TGCGCCAGCAGCCAAAGGGGGAACACTGAAGCTTTCTTT
TRBJ1-2 - TRBV5-1 - CASSFLDGSGSGYTF TGCGCCAGCAGCTTCTTGGACGGGTCAGGGTCTGGCTACACCTTC
TRBJ1-1 - TRBV7-2 - CASSPHREGFAFF TGTGCCAGCAGCCCTCACAGGGAGGGATTTGCTTTCTTT
TRBJ2-1 - TRBV30 - CALEGGEGRYNEQFF TGTGCCTTGGAGGGGGGGGAGGGCCGTTACAATGAGCAGTTCTTC